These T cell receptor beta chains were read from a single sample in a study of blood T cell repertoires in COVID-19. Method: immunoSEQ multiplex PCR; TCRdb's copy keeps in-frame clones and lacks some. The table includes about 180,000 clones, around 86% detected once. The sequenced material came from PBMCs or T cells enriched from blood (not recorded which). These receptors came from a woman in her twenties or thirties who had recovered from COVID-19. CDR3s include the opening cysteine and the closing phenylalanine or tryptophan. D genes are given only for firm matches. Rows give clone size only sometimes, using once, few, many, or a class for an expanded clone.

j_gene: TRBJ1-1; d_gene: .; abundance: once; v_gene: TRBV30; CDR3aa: CAWSRLSVEAFF; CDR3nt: TGTGCCTGGAGCCGCCTGAGTGTGGAAGCTTTCTTT
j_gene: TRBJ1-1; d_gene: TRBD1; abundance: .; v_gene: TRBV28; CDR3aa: CASKTRGQIEAFF; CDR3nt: TGTGCCAGCAAGACAAGGGGGCAGATTGAAGCTTTCTTT
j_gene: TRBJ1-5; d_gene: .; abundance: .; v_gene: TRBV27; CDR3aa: CASSLSSWSPRQPQHF; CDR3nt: TGTGCCAGCAGTTTAAGCTCCTGGTCTCCACGCCAGCCCCAGCATTTT
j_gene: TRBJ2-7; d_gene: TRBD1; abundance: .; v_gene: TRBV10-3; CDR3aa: CAIRDMPGQEYEQYF; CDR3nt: TGTGCCATCAGAGATATGCCGGGACAGGAATACGAGCAGTACTTC
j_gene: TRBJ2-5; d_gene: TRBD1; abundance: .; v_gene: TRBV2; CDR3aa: CASNQDRSGQETQYF; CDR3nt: TGTGCCAGCAATCAGGACAGGTCGGGCCAAGAGACCCAGTACTTC
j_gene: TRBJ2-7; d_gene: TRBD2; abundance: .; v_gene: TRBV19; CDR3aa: CASSPRTTGGYEQYF; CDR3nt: TGTGCCAGTAGTCCCCGGACTACGGGAGGCTACGAGCAGTACTTC
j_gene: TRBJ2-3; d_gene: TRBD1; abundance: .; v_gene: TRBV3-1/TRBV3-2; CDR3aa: CASSHLGGDFPDTQYF; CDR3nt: TGTGCCAGCAGCCACTTAGGGGGCGATTTTCCAGATACGCAGTATTTT
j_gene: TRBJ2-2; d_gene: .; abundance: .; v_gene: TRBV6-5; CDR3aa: CASRGETNTGELFF; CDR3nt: TGTGCCAGCAGAGGAGAGACGAACACCGGGGAGCTGTTTTTT
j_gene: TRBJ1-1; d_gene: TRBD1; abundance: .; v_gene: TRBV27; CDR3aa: CASSIRDRNTEAFF; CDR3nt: TGTGCCAGCAGTATCCGGGACAGAAACACTGAAGCTTTCTTT
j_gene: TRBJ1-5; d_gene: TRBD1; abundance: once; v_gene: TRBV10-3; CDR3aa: CAIGDRESNQPQHF; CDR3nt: TGTGCCATCGGAGACAGGGAATCCAATCAGCCCCAGCATTTT
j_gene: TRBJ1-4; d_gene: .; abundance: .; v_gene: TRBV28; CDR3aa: CASSDLLGGSTNEKLFF; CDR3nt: TGTGCCAGCAGCGACCTACTCGGGGGATCAACTAATGAAAAACTGTTTTTT
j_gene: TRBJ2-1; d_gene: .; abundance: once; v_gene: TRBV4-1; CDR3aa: CASSLSGHEQFF; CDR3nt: TGCGCCAGCAGCCTTTCCGGTCATGAGCAGTTCTTC
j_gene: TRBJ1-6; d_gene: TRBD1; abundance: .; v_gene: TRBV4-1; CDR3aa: CASSPRAWTGNFSYNSPLHF; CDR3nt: TGCGCCAGCAGCCCGAGAGCGTGGACAGGAAATTTCTCCTATAATTCACCCCTCCACTTT
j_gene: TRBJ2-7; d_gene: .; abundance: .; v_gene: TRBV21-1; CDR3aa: CASSLTGGAVLCSYEQYF; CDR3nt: TGTGCCAGCAGCCTCACAGGGGGCGCCGTTTTATGCTCCTACGAGCAGTACTTC
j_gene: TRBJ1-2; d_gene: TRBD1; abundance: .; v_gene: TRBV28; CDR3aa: CASSNRRGKTGAGYTF; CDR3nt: TGTGCCAGCAGCAATAGAAGGGGAAAGACAGGGGCTGGCTACACCTTC
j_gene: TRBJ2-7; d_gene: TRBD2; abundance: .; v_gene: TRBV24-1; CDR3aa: CATPVQRESYEQYF; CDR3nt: TGTGCCACCCCCGTCCAGCGGGAGAGCTACGAGCAGTACTTC
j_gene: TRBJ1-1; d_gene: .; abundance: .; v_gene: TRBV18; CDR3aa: CASSPADNTEAFF; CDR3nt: TGTGCCAGCTCACCAGCAGATAACACTGAAGCTTTCTTT
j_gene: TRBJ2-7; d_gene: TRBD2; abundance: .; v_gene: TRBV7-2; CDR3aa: CASSIIAGPSSYEQYF; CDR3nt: TGTGCCAGCAGCATAATAGCGGGCCCGAGCTCCTACGAGCAGTACTTC